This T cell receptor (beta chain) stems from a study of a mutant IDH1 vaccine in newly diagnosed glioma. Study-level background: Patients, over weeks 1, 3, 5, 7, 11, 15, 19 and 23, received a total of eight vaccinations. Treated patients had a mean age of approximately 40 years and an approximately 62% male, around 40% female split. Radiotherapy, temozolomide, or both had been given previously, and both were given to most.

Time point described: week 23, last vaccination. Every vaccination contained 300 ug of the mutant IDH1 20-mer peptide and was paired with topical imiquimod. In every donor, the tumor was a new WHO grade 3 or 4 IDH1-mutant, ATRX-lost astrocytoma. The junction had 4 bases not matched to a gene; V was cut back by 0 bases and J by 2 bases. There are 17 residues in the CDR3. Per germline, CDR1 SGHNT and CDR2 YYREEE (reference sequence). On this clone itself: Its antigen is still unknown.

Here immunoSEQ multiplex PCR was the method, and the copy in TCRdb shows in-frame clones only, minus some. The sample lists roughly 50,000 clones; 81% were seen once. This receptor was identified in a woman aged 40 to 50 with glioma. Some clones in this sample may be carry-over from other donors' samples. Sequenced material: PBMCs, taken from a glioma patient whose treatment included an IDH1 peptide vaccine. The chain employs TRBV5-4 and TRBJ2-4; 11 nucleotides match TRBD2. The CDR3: CASSLGTSGRTKNIQYF. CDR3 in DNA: TGTGCCAGCAGCTTGGGGACTAGCGGGCGAACCAAAAACATTCAGTACTTC.